A single sample gave rise to the 18 T cell receptor beta chains below, sequenced in a study of metastatic and nonmetastatic thyroid tumors. Every patient underwent thyroid surgery untreated. TCRdb re-called the PCR reads with MiXCR. The sample carries around 19,000 clones, around 16% recorded once. Sequencing was done on a sample of tumor tissue. The receptors derive from a female donor with papillary thyroid cancer or a benign thyroid nodule (not recorded which). Some clones in this sample may be carry-over from other donors' samples.

This clone was counted at least ten times. CDR3 amino acids: CAITQGGNQPQHF. Written as DNA, the CDR3 is TGTGCCATCACCCAGGGCGGCAATCAGCCCCAGCATTTT. This chain joins TRBV10-3 and TRBJ1-5; perhaps TRBD1 as D (5 bases). Deletions cut 7 bases from V and 2 bases from J, with 9 bases between. Per the germline V gene, CDR1 is ENHRY and CDR2 is SYGVKD. This CDR3 spans 13 amino acids.

This clone occurred many times. The chain carries TRBV11-1 and TRBJ1-3, with a tentative D call TRBD1 (5 bases). The V end was cut by 5 bases, the J end by 6 bases, with 20 bases between. CDR1 and CDR2 from the germline V gene are SGHAT and FQDESV (reference sequence). This CDR3 is built from 16 residues. CDR3 nucleotide sequence: TGTGCCAGCAGCCAAGCGCTGTGGGGCCTAGAAAACACCATATATTTT. Translating it yields CASSQALWGLENTIYF.

This clone was detected ten times or more. The J gene is TRBJ1-4, the V gene TRBV20-1; the D is unclear. The CDR3 is made up of 13 amino acids. With 0 bases removed from V and 5 bases from J, the gap between germline ends came to 7 bases. Germline V gene data show CDR1 as DFQATT and CDR2 as SNEGSKA (reference sequence). The CDR3: CSARDRSNEKLFF. CDR3 bases: TGCAGTGCTAGAGATAGATCAAATGAAAAACTGTTTTTT.

The table lists this clone with many counts. The rearrangement joins TRBV2 to TRBJ2-3; D remains unclear. V lost 7 bases, J lost 2 bases, and 10 bases lay in between. Germline V gives CDR1 SNHLY, CDR2 FYNNEI. This CDR3 contains 13 residues. CDR3 amino acids: CASNPAFTDTQYF. The CDR3 nucleotides read TGTGCCAGCAACCCGGCCTTCACAGATACGCAGTATTTT.

This chain uses TRBV6-2 or TRBV6-3 with TRBJ2-7; 8 bases map to TRBD1. With V trimmed by 2 bases and J by 3 bases, 15 bases remained unmatched. The CDR3 runs to 18 residues. CDR1 is MNHEY, CDR2 SVGEGT, per germline. The DNA for the CDR3 is TGTGCCAGCAGTTACAGCCAGAGCAGGGGGCGCGATCGCTACGAGCAGTACTTC. This codes for CASSYSQSRGRDRYEQYF.

This clone was counted once. Possible read error: a much larger clone is one base away. The V gene is TRBV5-4, the J gene TRBJ1-5; D not certain. CDR1 is SGHNT and CDR2 is YYREEE in the germline V gene (reference sequence). The CDR3 covers 15 residues. CDR3 DNA sequence: TGTGCCAGCGGCTTGGAGCCTGGCAGCAATCAGCCCCAGCATTTT. Translating it yields CASGLEPGSNQPQHF.

The table lists this clone with many counts. The chain combines TRBV20-1 with TRBJ1-5, with D unclear. Per the germline V gene, CDR1 is DFQATT and CDR2 is SNEGSKA (reference sequence). Deletions cut 1 base from V and 4 bases from J, with 8 bases between. CDR3 length: 13 amino acids. The CDR3 loop is CSARVGGNQPQHF. The DNA of the CDR3 is TGCAGTGCTAGAGTTGGAGGAAATCAGCCCCAGCATTTT.

The rearrangement joins TRBV4-2 to TRBJ1-5, with unresolved D. Per germline, CDR1 LGHNA and CDR2 YNFKEQ. Trimming took 2 bases from V and 5 from J, leaving 13 bases between them. The CDR3 consists of 15 residues. Here the CDR3 reads CASSQSDGRDQPQHF. The CDR3 DNA follows: TGTGCCAGCAGCCAATCGGACGGTCGGGATCAGCCCCAGCATTTT.

The sample holds many counts of this clone. The chain recombines TRBV20-1 with TRBJ2-3; 15 nucleotides agree with TRBD2. Germline trimming cut 5 bases from V and 3 bases from J; bases unmatched to any gene: 9. Germline loops: CDR1 DFQATT, CDR2 SNEGSKA (reference sequence). The CDR3 runs to 17 residues. CDR3 amino acids: CSASGLAGGKRTDTQYF. The CDR3 DNA reads as TGCAGTGCTTCAGGACTAGCGGGGGGGAAGAGGACAGATACGCAGTATTTT.

The chain links TRBV2 to TRBJ2-2, with D possibly TRBD1 on 6 matching bases. V was trimmed by 2 bases and J by 7 bases, leaving 17 bases between them. The germline V gene encodes CDR1 SNHLY and CDR2 FYNNEI. This CDR3 contains 16 residues. DNA for the CDR3: TGTGCCAGCAGTGAATGGGGGCGCGTTGTAGGCGGGGAGCTGTTTTTT. Translated, it gives CASSEWGRVVGGELFF.

The sample holds many counts of this clone. The chain couples TRBV10-2 to TRBJ2-1, with TRBD2 matching over 10 bases. Looked up from germline, CDR1 is WSHSY and CDR2 is SAAADI. The CDR3 covers 15 residues. V lost 3 bases, J lost 4 bases, and 3 bases stayed unmatched. The CDR3 sequence is CASSDLAGAYNEQFF. CDR3 DNA: TGCGCCAGCAGTGACCTAGCGGGAGCATACAATGAGCAGTTCTTC.

This clone was detected many times. V is TRBV6-5 and J is TRBJ2-3, with 11 bases lining up with TRBD2. Germline CDR1 and CDR2: MNHEY and SVGAGI. V was clipped by 4 bases and J by 5 bases; unmatched bases: 8. The CDR3 totals 16 residues. In DNA, the CDR3 is TGTGCCAGCAGTTCTCCCCTAGCGGGAGGACGAGATACGCAGTATTTT. Its translation: CASSSPLAGGRDTQYF.

This clone was seen many times. The chain has TRBV5-5 and TRBJ2-3, with D unclear. Trimming removed 3 bases at V and 1 base at J, with 6 bases between. The length of the CDR3 is 13 residues. Germline CDR1 SGHKS, CDR2 YYEKEE (reference sequence). As DNA, the CDR3 is TGTGCCAGCAGCTCCGTCGGCACAGATACGCAGTATTTT. It codes for CASSSVGTDTQYF.

This clone is medium-sized in the sample. J is TRBJ1-3 and V is TRBV20-1, with D perhaps matching TRBD1 (5 bases). V lost 6 bases and J 3 bases, leaving 18 bases between the germline ends. Germline V gene lookup returns CDR1 DFQATT and CDR2 SNEGSKA (reference sequence). This CDR3 region has 15 residues. CDR3 in amino acids: CSAREGRAVGNTIYF. The CDR3 nucleotides read TGCAGTGCCCGAGAGGGCAGGGCGGTTGGAAACACCATATATTTT.

This clone is judged medium-sized. The chain carries TRBV19 and TRBJ1-4, with D maybe TRBD1 (6 bases). V was clipped by 4 bases and J by 8 bases, with 11 bases between them. CDR3 size: 13 residues. Germline V gene data show CDR1 as LNHDA and CDR2 as SQIVND (reference sequence). The CDR3 nucleotides are TGTGCCAGTAGTAGGACAGCCTTCGAAAAACTGTTTTTT. Translated: CASSRTAFEKLFF.

This clone was detected a few times. It may be a read error: a sequence one base away is much more abundant. The rearrangement links TRBV6-5 to TRBJ2-3; D unresolved. The germline V gene encodes CDR1 MNHEY and CDR2 SVGAGI. This CDR3 is built from 12 residues. With 7 bases removed from V and 0 bases from J, the gap between germline ends came to 5 bases. The CDR3 DNA follows: TGTGCCAGCATTTCAAGCACAGATACGCAGTATTTT. Translation gives CASISSTDTQYF.

This clone was seen many times. The chain joins TRBV3-1 to TRBJ2-7; no definite D call. The CDR3 spans 13 residues. Germline lookup yields CDR1 LGHDT and CDR2 YNNKEL (reference sequence). V was trimmed by 0 bases and J by 0 bases, leaving 3 bases between them. The chain's CDR3 is CASSQENSYEQYF. Here the CDR3 DNA reads TGTGCCAGCAGCCAAGAAAACTCCTACGAGCAGTACTTC.

This clone was detected many times. This chain joins TRBV24-1 and TRBJ1-2; D gene ambiguous. Germline V gives CDR1 KGHDR, CDR2 SFDVKD. The CDR3 is 12 residues long. The V end lost 7 bases, the J end lost 2 bases, and 7 bases lay between the germline ends. CDR3: CATSLQNYGYTF. The CDR3 DNA is TGTGCCACCAGCCTACAGAACTATGGCTACACCTTC.